This T cell receptor (beta chain) was identified during a study of T cells in Graves' hyperthyroidism and ophthalmopathy. Diagnosis relied on clinical symptoms, serum thyroxine and TRAb, thyroid ultrasound and orbital computed tomography. J gave up 6 bases and V 4 bases, and 12 bases lay outside the gene matches. This CDR3 region has 16 residues. CDR1 and CDR2 from the germline V gene are LGHNA and YSLEER. TCR beta CDR3 region amplification was performed from RNA transcripts. Primed by the HTBI set, a first-round RT-PCR was run on the TCR CDR3. Via MiXCR, TCRdb re-called the multiplex PCR reads, giving one row per CDR3 protein. The repertoire holds about 560,000 distinct CDR3 sequences, with 15% to 18% as singletons.

The sequence was collected from a woman under 40 with Graves' hyperthyroidism. The chain uses TRBV4-3 and TRBJ2-1, with 7 bases that match TRBD2. Input material: blood. CDR3 nucleotides: TGCGCCAGCAGCCGGGAGTTAGCGGGTGTCCGCAATGAGCAGTTCTTC. Translating it yields CASSRELAGVRNEQFF.